This TCR beta chain came from a study of human T cells and chemical hapten exposure. Overall study context: Minor pooled library volume differences mainly drove per-sample TCR yield variation.

Via MiXCR, TCRdb re-called the RACE reads, giving one row per CDR3 protein. The profile shows approximately 110,000 distinct CDR3 sequences, around 35% of them singletons. With respect to this clonotype: As yet, its antigen is unknown.

Study conclusions and caveats: Expanded TCRs were compared with controls, and the expanded TCRs formed significantly more large CDR3 similarity clusters.

This CDR3 comprises 15 residues. Time point described: patch test 3, about 24 weeks after DPC sensitization. Stated treatment: therapeutic diphenylcyclopropenone sensitization with weekly scalp DPC. Sequenced here: whole blood, sampled in connection with sensitization to the hapten diphenylcyclopropenone (DPC). The receptor was isolated from a man aged 35 to 55 with alopecia areata. Some clones in this sample may be carry-over from other donors' samples. The genes are TRBV21-1 and TRBJ2-1. TRBV21-1 is an annotated pseudogene. CDR3 sequence reads: CASSKEWGSYNEQFF. The DNA for the CDR3 is TGTGCCAGCAGCAAAGAGTGGGGCTCCTACAATGAGCAGTTCTTC.